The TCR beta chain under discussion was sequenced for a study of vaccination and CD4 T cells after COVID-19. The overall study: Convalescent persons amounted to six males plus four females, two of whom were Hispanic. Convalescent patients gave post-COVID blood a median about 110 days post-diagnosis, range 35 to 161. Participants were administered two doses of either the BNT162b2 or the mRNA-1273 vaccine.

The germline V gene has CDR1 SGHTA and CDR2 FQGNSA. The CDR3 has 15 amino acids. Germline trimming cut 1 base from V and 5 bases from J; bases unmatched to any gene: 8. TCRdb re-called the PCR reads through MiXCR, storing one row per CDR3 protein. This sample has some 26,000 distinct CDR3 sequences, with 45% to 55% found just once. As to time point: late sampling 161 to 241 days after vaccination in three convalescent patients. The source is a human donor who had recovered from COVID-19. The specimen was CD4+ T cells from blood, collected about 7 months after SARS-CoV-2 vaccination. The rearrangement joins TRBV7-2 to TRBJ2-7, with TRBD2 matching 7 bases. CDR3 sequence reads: CTSSLVAGVFNEQYF. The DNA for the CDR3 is TGTACCAGCAGCTTAGTGGCGGGAGTGTTCAACGAGCAGTACTTC.